The 23 T cell receptor beta chains presented below share a single source sample, sequenced in a study of T cell repertoires in cytomegalovirus infection. TCRdb independently ran MiXCR on the reads; one entry per CDR3 protein. The sample consists of approximately 750,000 distinct CDR3 sequences, 35% of them appearing once. The sample was PBMCs. The receptors come from a human donor in good health (CMV status not recorded). Some clones in this sample may be carry-over from other donors' samples.

This clonotype occurred a few times. CDR3 bases: TGCGCCAGCAGCCGACCACAATCCACAGATACGCAGTATTTT. It specifies CASSRPQSTDTQYF. The gene calls are TRBV4-1 and TRBJ2-3; no definite D call. Germline lookup yields CDR1 MGHRA and CDR2 YSYEKL. V was trimmed by 4 bases and J by 2 bases, leaving 10 bases between them. The CDR3 has 14 amino acids.

In its sample, this clonotype was seen many times. The J gene is TRBJ1-2, the V gene TRBV28; 9 bases fit TRBD1. CDR1 is MDHEN, CDR2 SYDVKM, per germline. CDR3 length: 15 amino acids. Losses at the gene ends were 4 bases for V and 5 bases for J; bases not matched to a gene: 8. The CDR3 DNA sequence: TGTGCCAGCAGTTCCCCGGGACAGGGAGGGTATGGCTACACCTTC. It yields the protein CASSSPGQGGYGYTF.

This chain links TRBV6-1 with TRBJ1-5; D is possibly TRBD1 (5 bases). Looked up from germline, CDR1 is MNHNS and CDR2 is SASEGT. The germline V and J ends were trimmed by 5 bases and 4 bases, with 15 bases remaining between them. This CDR3 contains 15 residues. The CDR3 sequence: CASSRKGSANQPQHF. DNA of the CDR3: TGTGCCAGCAGTAGAAAGGGGTCCGCAAATCAGCCCCAGCATTTT.

This sequence joins TRBV19 and TRBJ2-7; D gene uncertain. V was shortened by 4 bases and J by 6 bases, with 16 bases between the two germline ends. Per the germline V gene, CDR1 is LNHDA and CDR2 is SQIVND (reference sequence). This CDR3 is built from 14 residues. The CDR3 DNA follows: TGTGCCAGTAGTACCGGGTCTCGAGCGTCCGAGCAGTACTTC. It translates to CASSTGSRASEQYF.

The table lists this clonotype with many counts. This chain uses TRBV7-8 with TRBJ2-5; 11 bases fit TRBD2. Germline CDR1 reads SGHVS; CDR2 reads FQNEAQ. V was clipped by 5 bases and J by 2 bases; unmatched bases: 7. The CDR3 covers 16 residues. The CDR3 DNA is TGTGCCAGCAGCCGGGGGACTAGCGGATATCAAGAGACCCAGTACTTC. Its protein is CASSRGTSGYQETQYF.

With regard to this clonotype: One end of the junction is discordant with germline, which a read error may explain. The chain employs TRBV28 and TRBJ2-4; unclear D gene. CDR1 MDHEN and CDR2 SYDVKM come from the germline V gene. The length of the CDR3 is 15 residues. The CDR3 DNA sequence: TGTGCCAGCAGCCCAGTTCCTTTAGCCAAAAACAGTCAGTACTTC. Amino acid sequence: CASSPVPLAKNSQYF.

Note on this clonotype: A junction end diverges from the germline sequence, so it may reflect a read error. The V call is TRBV9, the J call TRBJ2-5; 7 nucleotides align to TRBD2. CDR1 SGDLS and CDR2 YYNGEE come from the germline V gene. CDR3 size: 18 residues. This CDR3 is CSSSGHSLRELGQETQYF. The CDR3 nucleotides are TGTTCCAGCAGCGGACATTCTTTGCGGGAGTTGGGCCAAGAGACCCAGTACTTC.

The chain has TRBV28 and TRBJ2-6, with D hard to call. The CDR3 consists of 17 residues. V lost 8 bases, J lost 2 bases, and 19 bases lay in between. CDR1 is MDHEN, CDR2 SYDVKM, per germline. CDR3 in amino acids: CASSLGREPAGANVLTF. In nucleotides, the CDR3 is TGTGCCAGCTCTTTAGGAAGGGAACCCGCTGGGGCCAACGTCCTGACTTTC.

This clonotype was seen only a few times. V gene TRBV28 combines with J gene TRBJ1-5; 8 bases line up with TRBD1. Germline V gene data show CDR1 as MDHEN and CDR2 as SYDVKM. This CDR3 has 14 amino acids. Trimming at V came to 5 bases and at J to 7 bases, leaving 7 bases not matched to a gene. DNA for the CDR3: TGTGCCAGCAGTGAATCAGGGGGCAGGCAGCCCCAGCATTTT. This sequence encodes CASSESGGRQPQHF. The full variable domain, completed using reference TRBV28 and TRBJ1-5, is DVKVTQSSRYLVKRTGEKVFLECVQDMDHENMFWYRQDPGLGLRLIYFSYDVKMKEKGDIPEGYSVSREKKERFSLILESASTNQTSMYLCASSESGGRQPQHFGDGTRLSIL.

A few counts support this clonotype. The V call is TRBV20-1, the J call TRBJ1-5; no clear D. Germline V lookup: CDR1 DFQATT, CDR2 SNEGSKA (reference sequence). The V end was cut by 5 bases, the J end by 3 bases, with 17 bases between. This CDR3 has 15 residues. The CDR3, as DNA: TGCAGTGCTTATCAAGACGGCAGAAACAATCAGCCCCAGCATTTT. As protein: CSAYQDGRNNQPQHF.

This clonotype was counted only a few times. The CDR3 DNA is TGTGCCAGCAGTTTAGCGGCTAGCGGGGGGTCCAACACCGGGGAGCTGTTTTTT. Protein product: CASSLAASGGSNTGELFF. The rearrangement links TRBV12-3 or TRBV12-4 to TRBJ2-2, with 11 positions matching TRBD2. V shed 0 bases and J 2 bases; nucleotides not matched to a gene: 5. The CDR3 totals 18 residues.

The chain has TRBV5-6 and TRBJ2-1, with D uncertain. Germline loops: CDR1 SGHDT, CDR2 YYEEEE. This CDR3 is built from 16 residues. Trimming stripped 2 bases from V and 0 bases from J, with 12 bases between. CDR3 bases: TGTGCCAGCAGCTTTAGAAATTTGGGCTCCTACAATGAGCAGTTCTTC. Its protein is CASSFRNLGSYNEQFF.

This clonotype came up a few times. V is TRBV12-3 or TRBV12-4 and J is TRBJ1-1, with a possible D match to TRBD1 (5 bases). The CDR3 has 13 amino acids. Trimming took off 5 bases at V and 6 bases at J, with 13 bases between the two ends. CDR3 DNA: TGTGCCAGCAGTCCCCCGGGGACGTCTGAAGCTTTCTTT. Amino acids: CASSPPGTSEAFF.

The chain has TRBV5-5 and TRBJ2-7, with 9 bases aligning to TRBD1. J lost 3 bases, V lost 2 bases, and 9 bases had no gene match. Germline CDR1 SGHKS, CDR2 YYEKEE (reference sequence). The CDR3 covers 16 residues. CDR3 coding DNA: TGTGCCAGCAGCTTTGGCGGGACAGGGAGGGTCTACGAGCAGTACTTC. This sequence encodes CASSFGGTGRVYEQYF.

The DNA for the CDR3 is TGCAGCTCCGAGAAGGGGGGGAACACTGAAGCTTTCTTT. Its protein product is CSSEKGGNTEAFF. The gene calls are TRBV29-1 and TRBJ1-1; a possible D gene is TRBD1 (6 bases). The germline V and J ends were trimmed by 8 bases and 1 base, with 14 bases remaining between them. The CDR3 totals 13 residues. Per germline, CDR1 SQVTM and CDR2 ANQGSEA.

The chain recombines TRBV19 with TRBJ1-4; D is uncertain. The CDR3 sequence is 15 residues long. Germline CDR1 is LNHDA and CDR2 is SQIVND (reference sequence). Trimming pared 9 bases from V and 0 bases from J, leaving 14 bases between. The CDR3 coding sequence is TGTGCCAGGGGAAAACAGCCTGCAACTAATGAAAAACTGTTTTTT. Translating it yields CARGKQPATNEKLFF.

CDR3 in amino acids: CASSIRHGTGSSYEQYF. As DNA, the CDR3 is TGTGCCAGTAGTATCCGCCACGGGACCGGGAGCTCCTACGAGCAGTACTTC. The chain has TRBV19 and TRBJ2-7; possible D gene TRBD2, 6 bases. Per the germline V gene, CDR1 is LNHDA and CDR2 is SQIVND (reference sequence). The length of the CDR3 is 17 residues. Trimming left V 3 bases short and J 0 bases short, with 18 bases between.

V gene TRBV7-8 combines with J gene TRBJ2-1, with 10 bases identical to TRBD2. The V segment lost 6 bases and the J segment 3 bases; nucleotides outside the gene matches: 11. This CDR3 contains 17 residues. Germline CDR1 reads SGHVS; CDR2 reads FQNEAQ. DNA of the CDR3: TGTGCCAGCAGTGCGGGGCCTAGCGGGAGAGGCTACAATGAGCAGTTCTTC. It specifies CASSAGPSGRGYNEQFF.

Concerning this clonotype: This CDR3 fails to terminate in the conserved phenylalanine or tryptophan, so it likely reflects a read error. The DNA is left out, because the CDR3 cannot be placed on it with certainty; the CDR3 is given as TCRdb lists it. This chain joins TRBV7-2 and TRBJ2-7. The CDR3 has 13 amino acids, counting both end residues. Germline CDR1 and CDR2: SGHTA and FQGNSA. CDR3 sequence: CASSLTVGDEGYI.

This clonotype turned up a few times. The junction departs from the called germline gene at one end, perhaps through a read error. The gene calls are TRBV7-9 and TRBJ1-6, with TRBD1 as a possible D gene (5 bases). The CDR3 length is 14 residues. The germline gives CDR1 SEHNR, CDR2 FQNEAQ (reference sequence). This chain's CDR3 is CASSLGDRPFPEKF. CDR3 nucleotides: TGTGCCAGCAGCTTGGGGGACCGACCCTTTCCTGAGAAGTTT.

The V gene is TRBV7-2, the J gene TRBJ2-4; 10 nucleotides match TRBD2. J was trimmed by 13 bases and V by 5 bases; bases with no gene match: 20. Germline CDR1 SGHTA, CDR2 FQGNSA. This CDR3 is 17 amino acids long. The CDR3 sequence is CASSVGVLAGVSYRQYF. The CDR3 DNA follows: TGTGCCAGCAGCGTAGGAGTTCTAGCGGGAGTTTCATACAGGCAGTACTTC.

This clonotype was observed a handful of times. The rearrangement links TRBV28 to TRBJ2-2; 9 bases align to TRBD2. Germline loops: CDR1 MDHEN, CDR2 SYDVKM. V shed 5 bases and J 2 bases; nucleotides not matched to a gene: 3. The CDR3 runs to 15 residues. CDR3: CASSPLAGNTGELFF. CDR3 nucleotide sequence: TGTGCCAGCAGTCCCCTAGCGGGAAACACCGGGGAGCTGTTTTTT.

Only a few counts were recorded for this clonotype. V is TRBV7-6 and J is TRBJ2-1; TRBD2 matches 10 bases. CDR3 length: 16 amino acids. V lost 5 bases and J lost 6; bases outside the gene matches: 10. CDR1 and CDR2 from the germline V gene are SGHVS and FNYEAQ. DNA of the CDR3: TGTGCCAGCAGCCCTTCGAGCGGGAGGGCCAGCAATGAGCAGTTCTTC. This sequence encodes CASSPSSGRASNEQFF.